Listed here are 26 T cell receptor beta chains from one sample, sequenced in a study of T cell repertoires in ileal Crohn's disease (dated by TCRdb to between 2018 and 2021). The library was built by means of the immunoSEQ multiplex PCR assay. Drawn from immuneACCESS, this table holds only the in-frame rearrangements with V and J called that TCRdb kept. Clones are partly lost; checked studies trace under half to an unresolved V gene and leave the rest unexplained. Counted in this sample were 9,500 to 15,000 clones; around 80% of them appeared once. Of the sample, 4.5% falls within the top ten clones. The sequenced sample was ileal tissue. All receptors derive from an adult with Crohn's disease.

The chain combines TRBV11-3 with TRBJ2-2; 12 bases agree with TRBD2. CDR1 SGHNT and CDR2 YENEEA come from the germline V gene. J was trimmed by 3 bases and V by 5 bases; bases with no gene match: 4. This CDR3 contains 16 residues. DNA for the CDR3: TGTGCCAGCAGCCCCGGACTAGCGGGGTACACCGGGGAGCTGTTTTTT. This translates into CASSPGLAGYTGELFF.

This clone has a single count. The chain joins TRBV25-1 to TRBJ2-2; D may be TRBD2 (5 bases). CDR3 length equals 15 residues. Germline V lookup: CDR1 MGHDK, CDR2 SYGVNS. V was shortened by 5 bases and J by 4 bases, with 14 bases between the two germline ends. CDR3 coding DNA: TGTGCCAGCAGTCGGGGTGGGTCGGGCACCGGGGAGCTGTTTTTT. It yields the protein CASSRGGSGTGELFF.

The J gene is TRBJ2-7, the V gene TRBV5-4; no reliable D call. This CDR3 is 13 amino acids long. CDR1 SGHNT and CDR2 YYREEE come from the germline V gene (reference sequence). Trimming removed 0 bases at V and 2 bases at J, with 6 bases between. The CDR3 region is CASSLDSPYEQYF. The DNA of the CDR3 is TGTGCCAGCAGCTTGGACAGCCCCTACGAGCAGTACTTC.

The V call is TRBV6-1, the J call TRBJ2-3; no firm D call. With 3 bases removed from V and 7 bases from J, the gap between germline ends came to 14 bases. This CDR3 contains 14 residues. The V gene's germline CDR1 is MNHNS and CDR2 SASEGT. Here the CDR3 reads CASSDLRYVHTQYF. The CDR3 region has the DNA TGTGCCAGCAGTGACCTCCGCTATGTTCATACGCAGTATTTT.

The gene calls are TRBV5-5 and TRBJ1-4; TRBD1 aligns across 8 bases. V shed 5 bases and J 7 bases; nucleotides not matched to a gene: 7. From germline, CDR1 is SGHKS and CDR2 YYEKEE (reference sequence). The length of the CDR3 is 14 residues. The CDR3 loop is CASSRDRSGEKLFF. For the CDR3, the DNA is TGTGCCAGCAGTCGGGACAGGTCGGGTGAAAAACTGTTTTTT. Supplemented by reference TRBV5-5 and TRBJ1-4, the full variable domain reads DAGVTQSPTHLIKTRGQQVTLRCSPISGHKSVSWYQQVLGQGPQFIFQYYEKEERGRGNFPDRFSARQFPNYSSELNVNALLLGDSALYLCASSRDRSGEKLFFGSGTQLSVL.

The sample holds one count of this clone. This chain uses TRBV14 with TRBJ2-4; 7 bases agree with TRBD1. CDR1 and CDR2 from the germline V gene are SGHDN and FVKESK. The ends lost 0 bases at V and 8 bases at J; junction bases unmatched: 7. The CDR3 has 15 residues. The DNA for the CDR3 is TGTGCCAGCAGCCAAGATGTAGGGGGCCGGGACATTCAGTACTTC. This gives the protein CASSQDVGGRDIQYF.

The chain recombines TRBV13 with TRBJ1-3; D not resolved. Germline V gene sequence: CDR1 PRHDT, CDR2 FYEKMQ (reference sequence). V was clipped by 0 bases and J by 0 bases, with 6 bases between them. The CDR3 runs 15 residues. As DNA, the CDR3 is TGTGCCAGCAGCTTAGGTCAGATCTCTGGAAACACCATATATTTT. Its translation: CASSLGQISGNTIYF.

The rearrangement uses TRBV15 and TRBJ1-2; D gene unclear. CDR1 LNHNV and CDR2 YYDKDF come from the germline V gene (reference sequence). The CDR3 loop spans 15 amino acids. With 0 bases removed from V and 0 bases from J, the gap between germline ends came to 8 bases. Written as DNA, the CDR3 is TGTGCCACCAGCAGAGACAGCGGTACTAACTATGGCTACACCTTC. Translated, it gives CATSRDSGTNYGYTF.

The rearrangement links TRBV7-9 to TRBJ2-7; TRBD2 agrees at 7 bases. J was trimmed by 6 bases and V by 2 bases; bases with no gene match: 7. CDR1 SEHNR and CDR2 FQNEAQ come from the germline V gene (reference sequence). The CDR3 covers 14 residues. Here the CDR3 reads CASSLRTRGGEQYF. CDR3 nucleotide sequence: TGTGCCAGCAGCTTAAGGACTAGAGGAGGCGAGCAGTACTTC. The full variable domain, its missing parts supplied by reference TRBV7-9 and TRBJ2-7, is DTGVSQNPRHKITKRGQNVTFRCDPISEHNRLYWYRQTLGQGPEFLTYFQNEAQLEKSRLLSDRFSAERPKGSFSTLEIQRTEQGDSAMYLCASSLRTRGGEQYFGPGTRLTVT.

The chain links TRBV18 to TRBJ2-3; D is perhaps TRBD1 (6 bases). Trimming removed 3 bases at V and 0 bases at J, with 10 bases between. CDR1 is KGHSH, CDR2 LQKENI, per germline. The CDR3 sequence is 15 residues long. Here the CDR3 reads CASSPRQESTDTQYF. The CDR3 coding sequence is TGTGCCAGCTCACCTAGACAGGAGAGCACAGATACGCAGTATTTT.

V and J are TRBV27 and TRBJ1-4, with a tentative D call TRBD1 (5 bases). Trimming took 5 bases from V and 4 from J, leaving 8 bases between them. CDR3 length: 13 amino acids. Germline CDR1 reads MNHEY; CDR2 reads SMNVEV (reference sequence). In DNA, the CDR3 is TGTGCCAGCAGTGGACAAAATAATGAAAAACTGTTTTTT. Translated: CASSGQNNEKLFF.

A few counts support this clone. V and J are TRBV10-3 and TRBJ1-3, with 7 positions matching TRBD1. J gave up 2 bases and V 6 bases, and 1 base lay outside the gene matches. Germline assignment: CDR1 ENHRY and CDR2 SYGVKD. The CDR3 has 13 amino acids. The CDR3 region has the DNA TGTGCCATCAGACAGGGGACTGGAAACACCATATATTTT. Residues: CAIRQGTGNTIYF.

The chain recombines TRBV29-1 with TRBJ2-5; perhaps TRBD2 as D (5 bases). The CDR3 is 13 residues long. Trimming took off 7 bases at V and 1 base at J, with 13 bases between the two ends. Germline loops: CDR1 SQVTM, CDR2 ANQGSEA. The CDR3, as DNA: TGCAGCGCCCTACTAGACTCCCAAGAGACCCAGTACTTC. Encoded protein: CSALLDSQETQYF.

The rearrangement joins TRBV5-1 to TRBJ2-1; TRBD2 aligns across 7 bases. CDR1 and CDR2 (germline): SGHRS, YFSETQ. The trim removed 5 bases at V and 12 bases at J, leaving 14 bases unmatched. The CDR3 is made up of 14 amino acids. The CDR3 protein is CASSWGEREGRQFF. CDR3 coding DNA: TGCGCCAGCAGTTGGGGGGAGCGGGAAGGTAGGCAGTTCTTC.

V is TRBV6-5 and J is TRBJ1-2; 7 bases line up with TRBD1. The CDR3 extends over 13 amino acids. V lost 5 bases and J lost 6; bases outside the gene matches: 6. The germline gives CDR1 MNHEY, CDR2 SVGAGI. CDR3: CASSTTGFDGYTF. As DNA, the CDR3 is TGTGCCAGCAGTACGACAGGGTTCGATGGCTACACCTTC.

The rearrangement links TRBV29-1 to TRBJ1-1; unclear D gene. Germline loops: CDR1 SQVTM, CDR2 ANQGSEA. The CDR3 consists of 14 residues. V shed 6 bases and J shed 3 bases, with 17 bases lying between them. The CDR3 is CSVASPVKHTEAFF. The CDR3 nucleotides are TGCAGCGTCGCTTCACCGGTTAAACACACTGAAGCTTTCTTT. The full variable domain, completed using reference TRBV29-1 and TRBJ1-1, is SAVISQKPSRDICQRGTSLTIQCQVDSQVTMMFWYRQQPGQSLTLIATANQGSEATYESGFVIDKFPISRPNLTFSTLTVSNMSPEDSSIYLCSVASPVKHTEAFFGQGTRLTVV.

This clone was detected only once. The CDR3 loop is CASSLGTEAFF. CDR3 sequence (DNA): TGTGCCAGCAGTCTAGGCACTGAAGCTTTCTTT. The chain employs TRBV28 and TRBJ1-1; D gene ambiguous. The germline CDR1 and CDR2 sequences are MDHEN and SYDVKM. V was shortened by 5 bases and J by 4 bases, with 5 bases between the two germline ends. The CDR3 contains 11 residues.

The chain combines TRBV5-5 with TRBJ2-2; perhaps TRBD2 as D (6 bases). Trimming left V 2 bases short and J 5 bases short, with 13 bases between. The CDR3 covers 15 residues. Germline V CDR1 and CDR2: SGHKS, YYEKEE (reference sequence). Here the CDR3 reads CASSLRLEGTGELFF. In DNA, the CDR3 is TGTGCCAGCAGCTTAAGGTTGGAGGGGACCGGGGAGCTGTTTTTT.

A few counts support this clone. A junction end diverges from the germline sequence, so it may reflect a read error. The V gene is TRBV5-1, the J gene TRBJ2-7; 9 bases are a match to TRBD1. Germline V gene sequence: CDR1 SGHRS, CDR2 YFSETQ. This CDR3 region has 16 residues. Here the CDR3 DNA reads TGCGCCAGCTGCTTGTCTCCGGGACAGGGATGTAACGAGCAGTACTTC. Translation: CASCLSPGQGCNEQYF.

The chain is built from TRBV2 and TRBJ2-7; 8 bases are a match to TRBD1. CDR3 length: 14 amino acids. Per germline, CDR1 SNHLY and CDR2 FYNNEI. J lost 2 bases, V lost 6 bases, and 6 bases had no gene match. CDR3 amino acids: CASRQGQGPYEQYF. In nucleotides, the CDR3 is TGTGCCAGCAGACAAGGACAGGGCCCCTACGAGCAGTACTTC. The entire variable domain, with the rest obtained from reference TRBV2 and TRBJ2-7, is as follows: EPEVTQTPSHQVTQMGQEVILRCVPISNHLYFYWYRQILGQKVEFLVSFYNNEISEKSEIFDDQFSVERPDGSNFTLKIRSTKLEDSAMYFCASRQGQGPYEQYFGPGTRLTVT.

The J gene is TRBJ2-7, the V gene TRBV4-2; TRBD2 aligns across 8 bases. Germline V gene lookup returns CDR1 LGHNA and CDR2 YNFKEQ. This CDR3 is 14 amino acids long. V shed 4 bases, J shed 0 bases, and the junction held 2 bases outside the gene matches. The CDR3 reads CASSPGTSSYEQYF. The DNA for the CDR3 is TGTGCCAGCAGCCCCGGGACTAGCTCCTACGAGCAGTACTTC.

The chain recombines TRBV29-1 with TRBJ2-7; TRBD1 matches 9 bases. Losses at the gene ends were 5 bases for V and 5 bases for J; bases not matched to a gene: 13. The CDR3 loop spans 15 amino acids. The V gene's germline CDR1 is SQVTM and CDR2 ANQGSEA. This chain's CDR3 is CSVTGGRDLRNEQYF. The CDR3 DNA is TGCAGCGTTACAGGGGGCAGGGACCTCCGCAACGAGCAGTACTTC.

Notes on this clone: At one end, the junction sequence differs from germline, possibly due to a read error. The chain has TRBV19 and TRBJ1-4; D gene ambiguous. Germline values: CDR1 LNHDA, CDR2 SQIVND (reference sequence). The length of the CDR3 is 13 residues. The CDR3 sequence is CASSSQEYEKLFF. DNA for the CDR3: TGTGCCAGTAGTTCCCAGGAATATGAAAAGCTGTTTTTT.

The chain carries TRBV27 and TRBJ1-2, with 8 bases matching TRBD1. V was pared by 5 bases and J by 3 bases, with 8 bases of the junction left unmatched. The germline gives CDR1 MNHEY, CDR2 SMNVEV (reference sequence). The CDR3 is 15 residues long. The CDR3 DNA reads as TGTGCCAGCAGTGATAGGACAGGGCGAGACTATGGCTACACCTTC. Translated, it gives CASSDRTGRDYGYTF.

This sequence joins TRBV28 and TRBJ1-2; D not certain. This CDR3 has 15 residues. The germline CDR1 and CDR2 sequences are MDHEN and SYDVKM. V lost 4 bases, J lost 7 bases, and 19 bases lay in between. CDR3 sequence reads: CASSSHSGTPGGYTF. The CDR3 coding sequence is TGTGCCAGCAGTTCGCACTCGGGAACCCCGGGTGGCTACACCTTC.

This clone came up once. CDR3 nucleotides: TGTGCCAGCAGACCCCCGGGACAGGGGTTGGGGGAGCAGTACTTC. This codes for CASRPPGQGLGEQYF. The V and J genes are TRBV7-2 and TRBJ2-7; 10 bases map to TRBD1. The germline V gene encodes CDR1 SGHTA and CDR2 FQGNSA. Trimming removed 6 bases from V and 7 bases from J; junction bases left unmatched: 12. The CDR3 totals 15 residues.